These 14 T cell receptor beta chains originate from one sample sequenced in a study of control samples from healthy donors and cancer patients. TCRdb's table, derived via immunoSEQ multiplex PCR, lists solely in-frame clones and lacks some. The sample yields over 75,000 clones, approximately 80% seen once. Sequences were obtained from blood. The receptor set was obtained from a man younger than 45 in good health.

V gene TRBV9 combines with J gene TRBJ1-4; 7 positions match TRBD1. V was clipped by 4 bases and J by 7 bases; unmatched bases: 4. Germline loops: CDR1 SGDLS, CDR2 YYNGEE. The CDR3 covers 13 residues. In nucleotides, the CDR3 is TGTGCCAGCAGCACCCGGGACAGTGAAAAACTGTTTTTT. It translates to CASSTRDSEKLFF.

V gene TRBV11-2 combines with J gene TRBJ2-7, with TRBD1 matching over 10 bases. This CDR3 has 15 residues. Germline V lookup: CDR1 SGHAT, CDR2 FQNNGV. With V trimmed by 2 bases and J by 4 bases, 5 bases remained unmatched. The CDR3 sequence is CASSLLGQGMYEQYF. The DNA of the CDR3 is TGTGCCAGCAGCTTACTGGGACAGGGGATGTACGAGCAGTACTTC. The variable domain in full, completed from reference TRBV11-2 and TRBJ2-7, reads EAGVAQSPRYKIIEKRQSVAFWCNPISGHATLYWYQQILGQGPKLLIQFQNNGVVDDSQLPKDRFSAERLKGVDSTLKIQPAKLEDSAVYLCASSLLGQGMYEQYFGPGTRLTVT.

The CDR3 DNA is TGTGCCAGTAGTACCTCCAGGTTGGTAAGGACTGAAGCTTTCTTT. This codes for CASSTSRLVRTEAFF. The rearrangement uses TRBV19 and TRBJ1-1; D is unclear. Germline CDR1 is LNHDA and CDR2 is SQIVND (reference sequence). The V gene lost 4 bases and the J gene lost 5 bases, with 17 bases spanning the gap. The CDR3 length is 15 residues.

The gene calls are TRBV28 and TRBJ2-1; possibly TRBD1 or TRBD2 for D (6 bases each). With 5 bases removed from V and 0 bases from J, the gap between germline ends came to 8 bases. The germline gives CDR1 MDHEN, CDR2 SYDVKM. The CDR3 runs 14 residues. The CDR3 is CASSRGRSYNEQFF. CDR3 nucleotide sequence: TGTGCCAGCAGTCGGGGGCGCTCCTACAATGAGCAGTTCTTC.

The V call is TRBV3-1 (or the pseudogene TRBV3-2), the J call TRBJ2-1, with 7 bases lining up with TRBD2. The ends lost 2 bases at V and 12 bases at J; junction bases unmatched: 10. The germline gives CDR1 LGHDT, CDR2 YNNKEL (reference sequence). This CDR3 region has 14 residues. CDR3 residues: CASSQSRGVPLQFF. The CDR3 bases are TGTGCCAGCAGCCAAAGTCGGGGGGTCCCGCTGCAGTTCTTC.

This rearrangement joins TRBV5-1 to TRBJ1-6; no clear D. Germline assignment: CDR1 SGHRS and CDR2 YFSETQ. V lost 0 bases and J lost 6, with 7 bases in between. CDR3 size: 14 residues. CDR3 in DNA: TGCGCCAGCAGCTTGGAGAGAACTAATTCACCCCTCCACTTT. It yields the protein CASSLERTNSPLHF.

This chain links TRBV6-1 with TRBJ2-3; D gene uncertain. Between the trimmed V and J ends, which lost 2 bases and 5 bases, there was a span of 8 bases. The CDR3 is 13 amino acids. Germline V gene lookup returns CDR1 MNHNS and CDR2 SASEGT. CDR3 in DNA: TGTGCCAGCAGTGAAAACCGAGGAGATACGCAGTATTTT. Its translation: CASSENRGDTQYF.

The V and J genes are TRBV30 and TRBJ1-4; tentatively, D is TRBD1 (6 bases). The CDR3 sequence is 16 residues long. Trimming left V 0 bases short and J 2 bases short, with 13 bases between. In germline, CDR1 is GTSNPN, CDR2 SVGIG (reference sequence). The CDR3: CAWSVEGVPTNEKLFF. The CDR3 region has the DNA TGTGCCTGGAGTGTAGAGGGGGTTCCCACTAATGAAAAACTGTTTTTT.

The V call is TRBV5-1, the J call TRBJ1-6; tentative D call: TRBD1 (6 bases). CDR3 length: 14 amino acids. Per germline, CDR1 SGHRS and CDR2 YFSETQ. Deletions cut 2 bases from V and 7 bases from J, with 10 bases between. CDR3 region: CASSFGQGNSPLHF. The DNA of the CDR3 is TGCGCCAGCAGCTTTGGCCAGGGGAATTCACCCCTCCACTTT.

The chain uses TRBV19 and TRBJ1-5, with 9 bases matching TRBD1. The CDR3 has 15 amino acids. The J segment lost 3 bases and the V segment lost 6 bases, leaving 6 bases of the junction unmatched. CDR1 LNHDA and CDR2 SQIVND come from the germline V gene (reference sequence). The CDR3 bases are TGTGCCAGTAGATTACAGGGGGCTCACAATCAGCCCCAGCATTTT. Translating it yields CASRLQGAHNQPQHF.

The rearrangement links TRBV5-6 to TRBJ2-5; D gene unclear. V was shortened by 0 bases and J by 5 bases, with 14 bases between the two germline ends. The CDR3 has 15 amino acids. Looked up from germline, CDR1 is SGHDT and CDR2 is YYEEEE. CDR3 sequence (DNA): TGTGCCAGCAGCTTGGATACAGTCGAACAGGAGACCCAGTACTTC. Translated: CASSLDTVEQETQYF.

In nucleotides, the CDR3 is TGTGCCTGGAGAAGGGAGGAAGCTGAAGCTTTCTTT. Protein sequence: CAWRREEAEAFF. The V and J genes are TRBV30 and TRBJ1-1; D is unclear. This CDR3 spans 12 amino acids. The ends were cut back, 3 bases at V and 6 bases at J, with 11 bases in the middle. Per germline, CDR1 GTSNPN and CDR2 SVGIG (reference sequence).

The rearrangement uses TRBV30 and TRBJ2-7; the D is unclear. The CDR3 contains 12 residues. The V end was cut by 1 base, the J end by 3 bases, with 7 bases between. The V gene's germline CDR1 is GTSNPN and CDR2 SVGIG (reference sequence). CDR3 bases: TGTGCCTGGAGTGGACGGAACTACGAGCAGTACTTC. Translating gives CAWSGRNYEQYF.

The chain links TRBV29-1 to TRBJ2-2; TRBD1 is a possible D gene (6 bases). CDR1 and CDR2 from the germline V gene are SQVTM and ANQGSEA. V was trimmed by 2 bases and J by 5 bases, leaving 12 bases between them. This CDR3 is 14 amino acids long. CDR3 bases: TGCAGCGTTGAAAGAGGGACAAATACCGGGGAGCTGTTTTTT. It yields the protein CSVERGTNTGELFF.